Listed below are T cell receptor beta chains from one sample, sequenced in a study of blood T cell repertoires in COVID-19. TCRdb's table, derived via immunoSEQ multiplex PCR, lists solely in-frame clones and lacks some. The repertoire consists of about 100,000 clones, with roughly 82% occurring once and the leading ten covering around 4.5%. The source material was peripheral blood. Receptor source: a human donor in a cohort sampled during active COVID-19. CDR3s include the opening cysteine and the closing phenylalanine or tryptophan. D genes are given only for firm matches. A row's size may be missing; if present it is once, few, many or a size class.

TRBV7-9	few	TRBD1	TRBJ1-5	CASSQDRAQPQHF	TGTGCCAGCAGCCAGGACAGGGCCCAGCCCCAGCATTTT
TRBV29-1	NA	TRBD2	TRBJ2-3	CSAPGLAGGRDTQYF	TGCAGCGCGCCGGGACTAGCGGGGGGGCGAGATACGCAGTATTTT
TRBV6-1	NA	TRBD2	TRBJ2-1	CASSGGWTSGGAGEQFF	TGTGCCAGCAGTGGAGGATGGACTAGCGGGGGGGCGGGTGAGCAGTTCTTC
TRBV5-4	NA	TRBD1	TRBJ2-1	CASSSRDSYNEQFF	TGTGCCAGCAGCTCCCGGGACAGCTACAATGAGCAGTTCTTC
TRBV19	NA	NA	TRBJ2-4	CASSWGYSAKNIQYF	TGTGCCAGTAGTTGGGGCTACTCCGCCAAAAACATTCAGTACTTC
TRBV20-1	NA	TRBD1	TRBJ2-1	CSASYRTGSNEQFF	TGCAGTGCTAGTTATCGGACAGGGAGTAATGAGCAGTTCTTC
TRBV7-9	NA	NA	TRBJ2-3	CASSFYRSSTDTQYF	TGTGCCAGCAGCTTTTACAGGTCTAGCACAGATACGCAGTATTTT
TRBV6-1	NA	TRBD1	TRBJ1-1	CASSEARTGPNTEAFF	TGTGCCAGCAGTGAAGCTCGGACAGGGCCGAACACTGAAGCTTTCTTT
TRBV18	NA	TRBD1	TRBJ1-2	CASSRDRGYHRVAEINYGYTF	TGTGCCAGCTCACGGGACAGGGGCTACCATCGGGTGGCGGAAATAAACTATGGCTACACCTTC
TRBV5-1	NA	TRBD1	TRBJ2-7	CASSFLTGGPYEQYF	TGCGCCAGCAGCTTCCTGACAGGGGGACCCTACGAGCAGTACTTC
TRBV7-3	NA	NA	TRBJ2-2	CASSSGLFTGELFF	TGTGCCAGCAGCTCGGGACTGTTCACCGGGGAGCTGTTTTTT
TRBV11-1	NA	TRBD2	TRBJ2-3	CASSRTSGQDTQYF	TGTGCCAGCAGCAGGACTAGCGGGCAGGATACGCAGTATTTT
TRBV13	NA	TRBD1	TRBJ2-1	CASSFLGTGGLGSYNEQFF	TGTGCCAGCAGCTTCCTGGGGACAGGGGGGCTCGGGTCCTACAATGAGCAGTTCTTC
TRBV5-1	NA	NA	TRBJ2-2	CASSPDGGTAGELFF	TGCGCCAGCTCCCCGGACGGGGGAACGGCCGGGGAGCTGTTTTTT
TRBV18	NA	TRBD2	TRBJ2-2	CASSTPGLAGTGELFF	TGTGCCAGCTCAACGCCGGGACTAGCGGGCACCGGGGAGCTGTTTTTT
TRBV3-1/TRBV3-2	NA	NA	TRBJ1-2	CASSQVNREGYGYTF	TGTGCCAGCAGCCAAGTAAACAGGGAAGGCTATGGCTACACCTTC
TRBV7-3	NA	TRBD2	TRBJ2-3	CASSLLSGGADTQYF	TGTGCCAGCAGCTTACTTAGCGGGGGGGCAGATACGCAGTATTTT
TRBV23-1	once	NA	TRBJ1-2	CASFPLEDGRTYGYTF	TGCGCCAGTTTTCCGTTGGAGGATGGACGGACCTATGGCTACACCTTC
TRBV14	NA	TRBD2	TRBJ2-7	CASSQEGGLAGRIYEQYF	TGTGCCAGCAGCCAAGAGGGGGGACTAGCGGGGAGAATCTACGAGCAGTACTTC
TRBV18	few	TRBD1	TRBJ2-3	CASSQGQGNTDTQYF	TGTGCCAGCTCACAGGGACAGGGGAACACAGATACGCAGTATTTT
TRBV23-1	NA	NA	TRBJ2-2	CASSPPQVNTGELFF	TGCGCCAGCAGTCCCCCTCAGGTTAACACCGGGGAGCTGTTTTTT
TRBV18	NA	NA	TRBJ2-1	CASSRERSSYNEQFF	TGTGCCAGCTCACGTGAAAGGAGCTCCTACAATGAGCAGTTCTTC
TRBV12-5	NA	TRBD1	TRBJ2-4	CASGFDRVSPSSAKNIQYF	TGTGCTAGTGGTTTCGACAGGGTCTCCCCCTCCTCAGCCAAAAACATTCAGTACTTC
TRBV2	NA	NA	TRBJ1-1	CASSEAGGTEAFF	TGTGCCAGCAGTGAAGCGGGGGGCACTGAAGCTTTCTTT
TRBV7-2	NA	TRBD2	TRBJ2-1	CASSEFLLAELYNEQFF	TGTGCCAGCAGCGAATTCCTACTAGCGGAGCTTTACAATGAGCAGTTCTTC
TRBV7-9	NA	NA	TRBJ1-6	CASSLVRQTNSPLHF	TGTGCCAGCAGCTTAGTCAGACAGACAAATTCACCCCTCCACTTT
TRBV19	NA	TRBD1	TRBJ2-1	CASSLRQGIYNEQFF	TGTGCCAGTAGTCTAAGACAGGGAATATACAATGAGCAGTTCTTC
TRBV9	NA	NA	TRBJ2-1	CASSVAGIILGNEQFF	TGTGCCAGCAGCGTAGCCGGGATAATTCTTGGCAATGAGCAGTTCTTC
TRBV19	NA	TRBD1	TRBJ1-2	CATNLRPGGFYGYTF	TGTGCCACCAACTTAAGACCAGGGGGTTTCTATGGCTACACCTTC
TRBV5-5	NA	NA	TRBJ2-3	CASSPNQTRFSTDTQYF	TGTGCCAGCAGCCCAAACCAAACTAGGTTTAGCACAGATACGCAGTATTTT
TRBV7-3	NA	NA	TRBJ2-1	CASSYRPGGSYNEQFF	TGTGCCAGCAGCTACCGTCCCGGGGGCTCCTACAATGAGCAGTTCTTC
TRBV18	few	TRBD1	TRBJ1-1	CASSKDRGHTEAFF	TGTGCCAGCTCAAAGGACAGGGGACACACTGAAGCTTTCTTT
TRBV2	NA	TRBD1	TRBJ1-2	CASQTGDFYGYTF	TGTGCCAGCCAGACAGGGGACTTCTATGGCTACACCTTC
TRBV15	NA	NA	TRBJ2-7	CATSRSWRDSSYEQYF	TGTGCCACCAGCAGATCCTGGCGGGACAGCTCCTACGAGCAGTACTTC
TRBV7-2	NA	NA	TRBJ2-6	CASSLVMVAASSGANVLTF	TGTGCCAGCAGCTTAGTAATGGTAGCGGCGAGCTCTGGGGCCAACGTCCTGACTTTC
TRBV5-1	NA	NA	TRBJ2-5	CASSLWRGRETQYF	TGCGCCAGCAGCTTGTGGCGGGGTCGGGAGACCCAGTACTTC
TRBV4-1	few	NA	TRBJ1-1	CASSHERPVRRYTEAFF	TGCGCCAGCAGCCATGAACGGCCCGTGAGGAGGTACACTGAAGCTTTCTTT
TRBV6-6	NA	TRBD1	TRBJ1-1	CASSYRGRDTEAFF	TGTGCCAGCAGTTACAGGGGGCGCGACACTGAAGCTTTCTTT
TRBV7-9	NA	TRBD1	TRBJ2-1	CASSPDRGSAGGQFF	TGTGCCAGCAGCCCCGACAGGGGCTCGGCCGGAGGGCAGTTCTTC
TRBV6-5	NA	NA	TRBJ1-2	CASSPDRGVNYGYTF	TGTGCCAGCAGCCCCGACAGAGGAGTTAACTATGGCTACACCTTC
TRBV3-1/TRBV3-2	NA	TRBD2	TRBJ2-3	CASSQDRLAGFDTQYF	TGTGCCAGCAGCCAAGATAGACTAGCGGGGTTTGATACGCAGTATTTT
TRBV7-2	NA	TRBD2	TRBJ2-2	CASSLNPAGGSTGELFF	TGTGCCAGCAGCCTTAATCCAGCGGGGGGGAGTACCGGGGAGCTGTTTTTT